The sequence of this TCR beta chain was determined in a study of blood T cell repertoires in COVID-19. Overall study context: Specimens from acute and convalescent COVID-19 originated in the United States, Italy and Spain. Sources were T cells, B-cell-depleted T cells, or PBMCs; the material itself was cDNA or gDNA.

The table came from immunoSEQ multiplex PCR; TCRdb's copy has only in-frame clones and leaves some out. The data hold about 250,000 clones, with around 90% observed a single time. The V gene end was trimmed by 7 bases and the J gene end by 4 bases; junction bases not matched to a gene: 17. The germline CDR1 and CDR2 sequences are MNHEY and SMNVEV (reference sequence). The CDR3 length is 19 residues. The V call is TRBV27, the J call TRBJ2-2, with 11 bases matching TRBD2. Sequencing was performed on peripheral blood. This TCR came from a man older than 75 with acute or convalescent COVID-19. The CDR3 nucleotides read TGTGCCAGCACCAAGACAGGGGAAGAACTAGCGGGGGTCACCGGGGAGCTGTTTTTT. Amino acid sequence: CASTKTGEELAGVTGELFF.